A single sample gave rise to the 4 T cell receptor beta chains below, sequenced in a study of T-cell reconstitution after alpha-beta-depleted transplantation in children (dated by TCRdb to 2016 to 2017). Library creation used PCR. The reads were generated on an Illumina HiSeq 2500. To normalize quantification of the TCRbeta repertoire, the TCR libraries were built with molecular barcoding that relied on unique molecular identifiers. The public reads were reanalyzed by TCRdb: fastp trimming at Q25, MiXCR alignment, in-frame beta chains only. CDR3 protein duplicates are merged, each entry listing the most common genes and DNA. The sample records about 600,000 distinct CDR3 sequences, roughly 23% of which are singletons. The top ten hold less than 15% of the sample. Sample treatment or condition, as interpreted from the label and publication: allogeneic hematopoietic cell transplantation with graft depleted of TCRalphabeta T cells and CD19 B cells.

The source material was PBMCs, mostly from graft donor cells, sampled 360 days after TCRalphabeta/CD19-depleted stem cell transplant. Every receptor here comes from a boy under two years old who had a stem cell transplant for acute myeloid leukemia, so the T cells may come from the graft donor.

V and J are TRBV7-3 and TRBJ2-5; no reliable D call. Germline V gives CDR1 SGHTA, CDR2 FQGTGA. The CDR3 is 13 residues long. V was pared by 5 bases and J by 5 bases, with 12 bases between. The CDR3 region is CASSPARSETQYF. The CDR3 bases are TGTGCCAGCAGCCCAGCCAGATCGGAGACCCAGTACTTC.

This clonotype was found many times. This chain connects TRBV7-9 to TRBJ1-2; a possible D gene is TRBD1 (6 bases). The CDR3 length is 13 residues. Germline CDR1 SEHNR, CDR2 FQNEAQ (reference sequence). V lost 1 base and J lost 4, with 7 bases in between. CDR3 bases: TGTGCCAGCAGCTTAGGGGACACCTATGGCTACACCTTC. It translates to CASSLGDTYGYTF. Supplemented by reference TRBV7-9 and TRBJ1-2, the full variable domain reads DTGVSQNPRHKITKRGQNVTFRCDPISEHNRLYWYRQTLGQGPEFLTYFQNEAQLEKSRLLSDRFSAERPKGSFSTLEIQRTEQGDSAMYLCASSLGDTYGYTFGSGTRLTVV.

Many counts were recorded for this clonotype. In DNA, the CDR3 is TGTGCCAGCAGCTTAGGTGTAGGGTTCGGTCGCGATGAGCAGTTCTTC. Translating it yields CASSLGVGFGRDEQFF. V and J are TRBV7-3 and TRBJ2-1, with D hard to call. Trimming cost V 2 bases and J 8 bases, with 19 bases left between them. CDR3 length: 16 residues. CDR1 and CDR2 (germline): SGHTA, FQGTGA.

This clonotype was detected a few times. The chain links TRBV5-6 to TRBJ2-1; D gene ambiguous. This CDR3 has 13 amino acids. The germline gives CDR1 SGHDT, CDR2 YYEEEE. With 2 bases removed from V and 8 bases from J, the gap between germline ends came to 11 bases. CDR3 sequence reads: CASSFEMAHEQFF. The CDR3 DNA follows: TGTGCCAGCAGCTTTGAGATGGCCCATGAGCAGTTCTTC.